This T cell receptor beta chain appears in the sequencing data of a study of T cell clusters in autoimmune cytopenias (dated by TCRdb to between 2018 and 2020). Looking at the study overall: The median TRB sequencing depth was about 50,000 reads per sample, and the median number of distinct TRB clonotypes was about 2,500 per sample. The goal of the study was to determine whether autoimmune cytopenia patients have a disease-specific immune repertoire signature that could serve as a blood-based biomarker. In autoimmune cytopenia patients, peripheral blood TRB and IGH repertoires were sequenced during active disease and over treatment follow-up, together with healthy, CLL and autoimmune hepatitis controls. Results the study describes overall, beyond this receptor: In the comparison of secondary cytopenia with CLL, the cluster-lack signature was not observed, apparently because the dominant lymphoma-associated repertoire masked the signature. Shifts in the TRB repertoire, including less even repertoires in secondary cytopenia and CLL, were mostly a reflection of lymphoma bias and not of autoimmunity. Approximately 2.9-fold more exclusive TRB clusters were observed in healthy donors than in active autoimmune hepatitis patients, consistent with an autoimmunity-wide signature. A lack of physiological T cell clusters in primary autoimmune cytopenia patients was suggested by GLIPH, as 51 clusters were found to be exclusive to healthy donors versus approximately 17 exclusive to patients. The T cell clusters were defined only in silico, and the functional role of the clusters was left to be validated experimentally.

TRB rearrangements were amplified by multiplex PCR using a touch-down protocol with TRB-A and TRB-B primer pools mixed in one tube. Two consecutive PCR reactions with Phusion HS II polymerase added Illumina adapters and sample indices to the amplicons. The amplicons were purified from gel with the NucleoSpin Gel and PCR Clean-up kit, after which the amplicons were quantified by Qubit and checked for quality on an Agilent 2100 Bioanalyzer. Sequencing of the libraries was done on an Illumina MiSeq with paired-end, single-indexed, 600-cycle runs. The source study handled its data this way. Alignment and assembly of TRB reads were performed with MiXCR version 2.1.12 and the default MiXCR reference library. Each unique CDR3 nucleotide sequence defined a clone, and only productive sequences with at least two reads were analysed. Alpha-parameterized diversity profiles (alpha 0 to 5), including the Shannon (alpha 1) and Simpson (alpha 2) indices, were computed with an R script to assess repertoire diversity. Combinatorial TRB VJ usage was computed with the tcR package and compared between cohorts by principal component analysis with ade4. GLIPH was used to cluster TCRbeta CDR3s in pairs of cohorts matched for age and read depth, and a Wilcoxon test was used to compare cluster frequencies. After TCRdb reprocessed the reads, each CDR3 protein sequence was kept as one row, without DNA. The V and J calls shown here were made by TCRdb, not taken from the authors' results. This sample's table lists about 6,600 distinct CDR3 sequences. Clones ranked in the top ten supply under 6.5% of the sample.

CDR1 and CDR2 were assigned from the germline V gene (reference sequence) as LNHDA and SQIVND. The cysteine opens and the phenylalanine closes a CDR3 of 16 amino acids. The DNA is unrecorded. TRB amplification used approximately 230 ng of peripheral blood genomic DNA, some 38,000 genome equivalents, per sample. Frequency classes this clonotype as medium-sized (0.01 to 0.1%); no count is given. It lacks a known antigen. This receptor chain uses TRBV19 and TRBJ1-6; TCRdb reports TRBD1, a call that lacks DNA to check it against. The receptor was isolated from a human donor with an autoimmune cytopenia or autoimmune hepatitis (not recorded which). Sequencing used peripheral blood. The CDR3 protein sequence reads: CASSPTYPGAHSPLHF. Reference TRBV19 and TRBJ1-6 genes cover what lies past the CDR3, so the full variable domain is DGGITQSPKYLFRKEGQNVTLSCEQNLNHDAMYWYRQDPGQGLRLIYYSQIVNDFQKGDIAEGYSVSREKKESFPLTVTSAQKNPTAFYLCASSPTYPGAHSPLHFGNGTRLTVT.